This T cell receptor beta chain came from a study of blood T cell repertoires in COVID-19. The wider study: COVID-19 samples, acute and convalescent, were from the United States, Italy and Spain. PBMCs, B-cell-depleted T cells, or T cells were the source of the cDNA or gDNA that made up the material.

The Seattle patients joined while their infection was active and were tracked longitudinally afterward. In the study's own analysis: Amplification of reference gene primers provided the estimated nucleated cell counts. Some clones are missing from TCRdb's copy, which holds only in-frame ones; the method was immunoSEQ multiplex PCR. From that table come the V and J calls and clone size; the DNA was used to work out D and trimming. Here the sample spans roughly 150,000 clones, around 85% being singletons. The CDR3 has 13 amino acids. In germline, CDR1 is KGHSH, CDR2 LQKENI. V lost 6 bases and J lost 6, with 12 bases in between.

Specimen: peripheral blood. This clonotype was obtained from a man at least 80 years old with COVID-19, enrolled during active disease. This chain uses TRBV18 with TRBJ2-1, with a tentative D call TRBD2 (6 bases). CDR3 coding DNA: TGTGCCAGCTCGCCGAGGGGAGGCAATGAGCAGTTCTTC. It yields the protein CASSPRGGNEQFF.